One and the same sample provided the 12 T cell receptor beta chains below, sequenced in a study of T cell repertoires in cytomegalovirus infection (dated by TCRdb to between 2017 and 2020). The instrument was an Illumina HiSeq 1500. TCRdb reprocessed the public reads (quality trimming at Q25 with fastp, clone calling with MiXCR) and kept in-frame beta chains. CDR3 protein sequences are deduplicated, and each keeps its most common genes and DNA. Recorded for this sample are fewer than 700,000 distinct CDR3 sequences; 20% to 25% of them occurred a single time. The leading ten clones occupy less than 10% of the sample. The sequencing input was CD8+ T cells from PBMCs. Receptors were obtained from a human donor in good health (CMV status not recorded). Some clones in this sample may be carry-over from other donors' samples.

The chain joins TRBV9 to TRBJ2-3; 9 bases are a match to TRBD2. Unmatched junction bases numbered 8, after V lost 4 bases and J lost 2 bases. The V gene's germline CDR1 is SGDLS and CDR2 YYNGEE. This CDR3 is built from 16 residues. CDR3 nucleotide sequence: TGTGCCAGCAGCTTCCTTAGCGGGGGATTCACAGATACGCAGTATTTT. Amino acids: CASSFLSGGFTDTQYF.

This clonotype was seen only a few times. The V call is TRBV27, the J call TRBJ2-7, with D perhaps matching TRBD2 (5 bases). The CDR3 consists of 11 residues. Trimming left V 6 bases short and J 7 bases short, with 10 bases between. Per the germline V gene, CDR1 is MNHEY and CDR2 is SMNVEV (reference sequence). The DNA for the CDR3 is TGTGCCAGCAGGGGGTCGGGAGAGCAGTACTTC. This translates into CASRGSGEQYF.

This clonotype was observed many times. The DNA for the CDR3 is TGTGCCAGCAGCGGTACAGGGAGAGCTGAAGCTTTCTTT. Protein: CASSGTGRAEAFF. The rearrangement uses TRBV7-9 and TRBJ1-1, with D maybe TRBD1 (6 bases). Germline-derived CDR1 and CDR2 are SEHNR and FQNEAQ (reference sequence). Trimming took 5 bases from V and 6 from J, leaving 13 bases between them. The length of the CDR3 is 13 residues.

This clonotype was counted a few times. This rearrangement joins TRBV28 to TRBJ2-1, with D perhaps matching TRBD2 (5 bases). The V end was cut by 5 bases, the J end by 10 bases, with 12 bases between. The CDR3 is 12 amino acids. Germline V gives CDR1 MDHEN, CDR2 SYDVKM. This chain's CDR3 is CASSRPGLEQFF. The CDR3 DNA reads TGTGCCAGCAGTCGCCCGGGATTGGAGCAGTTCTTC.

J is TRBJ2-3 and V is TRBV12-3 or TRBV12-4; 12 nucleotides align to TRBD2. This CDR3 spans 18 amino acids. Trimming cost V 2 bases and J 2 bases; bases outside gene matches: 8. In DNA form, the CDR3 reads TGTGCCAGCAGTTTATCTAGCGGGGGGGCCGAGAACACAGATACGCAGTATTTT. Amino acids: CASSLSSGGAENTDTQYF.

The genes are TRBV29-1 and TRBJ2-2; 7 bases align to TRBD1. CDR1 SQVTM and CDR2 ANQGSEA come from the germline V gene. With V trimmed by 6 bases and J by 1 base, 5 bases remained unmatched. CDR3 size: 14 residues. This CDR3 is CSVSPGGNTGELFF. Here the CDR3 DNA reads TGCAGCGTGTCCCCAGGGGGGAACACCGGGGAGCTGTTTTTT.

The chain has TRBV20-1 and TRBJ1-6, with 7 bases lining up with TRBD1. Trimming at V came to 0 bases and at J to 3 bases, leaving 8 bases not matched to a gene. The CDR3 extends over 17 amino acids. Germline CDR1 DFQATT, CDR2 SNEGSKA (reference sequence). The chain's CDR3 is CSARDGAGDSYNSPLHF. CDR3 nucleotide sequence: TGCAGTGCTAGAGATGGAGCAGGGGACAGCTATAATTCACCCCTCCACTTT.

V is TRBV7-3 and J is TRBJ2-1; the D gene is possibly TRBD1 (6 bases). Between the trimmed V and J ends, which lost 10 bases and 8 bases, there was a span of 24 bases. This CDR3 spans 15 amino acids. Germline lookup yields CDR1 SGHTA and CDR2 FQGTGA. The CDR3: CAIKEQGQGADEQFF. In DNA form, the CDR3 reads TGTGCCATCAAGGAGCAGGGGCAGGGTGCCGATGAGCAGTTCTTC. Based on the CDR3 plus reference TRBV7-3 and TRBJ2-1, the full variable domain is GAGVSQTPSNKVTEKGKYVELRCDPISGHTALYWYRQSLGQGPEFLIYFQGTGAADDSGLPNDRFFAVRPEGSVSTLKIQRTERGDSAVYLCAIKEQGQGADEQFFGPGTRLTVL.

With regard to this clonotype: An end of the junction differs from the germline gene, which may be a read error. The chain uses TRBV6-5 and TRBJ2-5, with 11 positions matching TRBD2. CDR3 length: 15 residues. The germline V gene has CDR1 MNHEY and CDR2 SVGAGI. The CDR3 loop is CASRRTSGRQETKYF. As DNA, the CDR3 is TGTGCCAGCAGAAGAACTAGCGGGAGACAAGAGACCAAGTACTTC.

This clonotype was detected ten times or more. The gene calls are TRBV7-8 and TRBJ2-1, with TRBD2 matching over 8 bases. Germline CDR1 reads SGHVS; CDR2 reads FQNEAQ. Trimming took 1 base from V and 7 from J; bases not matched to a gene: 9. This CDR3 has 16 residues. The CDR3 is CASSLVTGGVWNEQFF. CDR3 DNA: TGTGCCAGCAGCTTAGTAACGGGGGGGGTCTGGAATGAGCAGTTCTTC. The full variable domain, with the rest looked up from reference TRBV7-8 and TRBJ2-1, is GAGVSQSPRYKVAKRGQDVALRCDPISGHVSLFWYQQALGQGPEFLTYFQNEAQLDKSGLPSDRFFAERPEGSVSTLKIQRTQQEDSAVYLCASSLVTGGVWNEQFFGPGTRLTVL.

This clonotype was counted ten times or more. The V gene is TRBV5-5, the J gene TRBJ1-1; 8 bases are shared with TRBD1. With V trimmed by 1 base and J by 4 bases, 6 bases remained unmatched. From germline, CDR1 is SGHKS and CDR2 YYEKEE (reference sequence). CDR3 size: 15 residues. The CDR3 nucleotides are TGTGCCAGCAGCTTGTTCAGGACAGGGCGCACTGAAGCTTTCTTT. Protein product: CASSLFRTGRTEAFF.

The chain couples TRBV6-2 or TRBV6-3 to TRBJ2-7; the D is unclear. Germline V gives CDR1 MNHEY, CDR2 SVGEGT. CDR3 length: 16 residues. Trimming shortened V by 5 bases and J by 3 bases, and 20 bases separated the two germline ends. As DNA, the CDR3 is TGTGCCAGCAGTCCCCCACCGGCGGAGTCGTTCTACGAGCAGTACGTC. Protein product: CASSPPPAESFYEQYV.